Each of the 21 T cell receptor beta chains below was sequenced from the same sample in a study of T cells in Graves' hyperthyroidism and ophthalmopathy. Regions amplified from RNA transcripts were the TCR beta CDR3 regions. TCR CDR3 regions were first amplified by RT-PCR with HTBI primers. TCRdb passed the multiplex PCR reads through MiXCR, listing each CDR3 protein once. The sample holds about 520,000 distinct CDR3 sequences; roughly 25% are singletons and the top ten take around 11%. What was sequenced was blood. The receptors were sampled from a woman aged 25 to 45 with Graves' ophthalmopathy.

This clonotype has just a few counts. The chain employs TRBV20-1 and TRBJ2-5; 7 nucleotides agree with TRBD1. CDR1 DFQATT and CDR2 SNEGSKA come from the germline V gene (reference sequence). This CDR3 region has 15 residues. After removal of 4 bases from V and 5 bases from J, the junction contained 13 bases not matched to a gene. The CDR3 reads CSANLGGQGGETQYF. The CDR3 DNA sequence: TGCAGTGCTAATTTAGGGGGACAAGGGGGCGAGACCCAGTACTTC.

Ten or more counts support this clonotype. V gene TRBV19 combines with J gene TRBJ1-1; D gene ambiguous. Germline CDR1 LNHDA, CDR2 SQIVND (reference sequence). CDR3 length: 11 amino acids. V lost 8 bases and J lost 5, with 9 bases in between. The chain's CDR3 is CASGVRTEAFF. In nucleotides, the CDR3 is TGTGCCAGTGGGGTGCGAACTGAAGCTTTCTTT.

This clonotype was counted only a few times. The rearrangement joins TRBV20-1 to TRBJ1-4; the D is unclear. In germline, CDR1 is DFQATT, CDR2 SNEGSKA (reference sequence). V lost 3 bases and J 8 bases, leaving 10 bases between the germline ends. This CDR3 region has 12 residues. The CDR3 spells CSASLAEEKLFF. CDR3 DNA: TGCAGTGCTAGCCTGGCTGAAGAAAAACTGTTTTTT.

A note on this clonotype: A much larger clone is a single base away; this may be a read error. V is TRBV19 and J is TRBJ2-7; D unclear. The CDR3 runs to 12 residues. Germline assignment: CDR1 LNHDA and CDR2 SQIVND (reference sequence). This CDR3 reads CASGVNTYEQYF. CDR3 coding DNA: TGTGCGAGTGGAGTCAATACCTACGAGCAGTACTTC.

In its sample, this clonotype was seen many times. The CDR3 DNA reads as TGTGCCAGCAGTGACCCTGGACAGATCAATCAGCCCCAGCATTTT. Translated: CASSDPGQINQPQHF. The V gene is TRBV6-1, the J gene TRBJ1-5, with D perhaps TRBD1 (6 bases). From germline, CDR1 is MNHNS and CDR2 SASEGT. Trimming stripped 3 bases from V and 3 bases from J, with 12 bases between. CDR3 length: 15 amino acids.

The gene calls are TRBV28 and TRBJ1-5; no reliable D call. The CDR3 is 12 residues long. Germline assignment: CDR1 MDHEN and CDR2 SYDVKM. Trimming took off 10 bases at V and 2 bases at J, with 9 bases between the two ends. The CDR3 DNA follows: TGTGCCACCTCGTATGGCAATCAGCCCCAGCATTTT. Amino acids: CATSYGNQPQHF.

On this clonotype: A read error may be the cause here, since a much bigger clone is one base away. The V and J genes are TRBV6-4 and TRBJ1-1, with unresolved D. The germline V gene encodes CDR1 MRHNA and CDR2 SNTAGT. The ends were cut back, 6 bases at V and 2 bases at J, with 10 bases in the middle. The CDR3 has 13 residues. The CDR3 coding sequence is TGTGCCAGCAGGGATTCGGGTAACACTGAAGCTTTCTTT. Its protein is CASRDSGNTEAFF.

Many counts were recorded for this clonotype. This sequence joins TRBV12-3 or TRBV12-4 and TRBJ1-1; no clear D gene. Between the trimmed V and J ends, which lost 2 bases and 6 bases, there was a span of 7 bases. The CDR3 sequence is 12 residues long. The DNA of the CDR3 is TGTGCCAGCAGTTTAAATGGGGCTGAAGCTTTCTTT. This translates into CASSLNGAEAFF.

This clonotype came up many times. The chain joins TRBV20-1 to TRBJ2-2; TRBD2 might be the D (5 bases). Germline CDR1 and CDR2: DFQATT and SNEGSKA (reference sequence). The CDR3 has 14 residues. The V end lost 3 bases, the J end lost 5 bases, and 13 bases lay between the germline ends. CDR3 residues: CSASGVRATGELFF. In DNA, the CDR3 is TGCAGTGCTAGTGGGGTGAGGGCAACCGGGGAGCTGTTTTTT.

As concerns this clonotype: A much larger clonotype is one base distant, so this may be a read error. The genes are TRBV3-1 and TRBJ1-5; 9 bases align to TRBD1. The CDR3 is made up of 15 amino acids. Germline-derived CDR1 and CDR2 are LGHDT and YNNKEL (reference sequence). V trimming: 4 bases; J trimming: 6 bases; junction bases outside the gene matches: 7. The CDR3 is CASSPSGQGSQPQHF. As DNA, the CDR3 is TGTGCCAGCAGCCCCTCGGGACAGGGTAGTCAGCCCCAGCATTTT.

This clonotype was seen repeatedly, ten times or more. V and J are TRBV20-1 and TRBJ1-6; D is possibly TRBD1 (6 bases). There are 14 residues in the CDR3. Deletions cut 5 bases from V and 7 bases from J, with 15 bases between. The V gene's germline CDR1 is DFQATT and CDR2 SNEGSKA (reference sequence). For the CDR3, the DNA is TGCAGTGCTGAACAGGGTTTGGGGAATTCACCCCTCCACTTT. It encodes CSAEQGLGNSPLHF.

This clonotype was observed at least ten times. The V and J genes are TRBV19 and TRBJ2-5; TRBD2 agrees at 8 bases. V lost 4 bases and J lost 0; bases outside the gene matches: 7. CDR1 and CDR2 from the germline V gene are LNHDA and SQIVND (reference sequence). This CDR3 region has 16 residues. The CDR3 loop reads CASSTPLSGNQETQYF. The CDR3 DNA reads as TGTGCCAGTAGTACTCCCCTTAGCGGGAACCAAGAGACCCAGTACTTC.

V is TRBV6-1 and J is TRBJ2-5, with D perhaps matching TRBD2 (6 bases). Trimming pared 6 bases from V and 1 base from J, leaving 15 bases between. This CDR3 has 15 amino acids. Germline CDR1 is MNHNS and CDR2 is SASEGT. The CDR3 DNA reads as TGTGCCAGCAGGCATGCCCGACTAGGCCAAGAGACCCAGTACTTC. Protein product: CASRHARLGQETQYF.

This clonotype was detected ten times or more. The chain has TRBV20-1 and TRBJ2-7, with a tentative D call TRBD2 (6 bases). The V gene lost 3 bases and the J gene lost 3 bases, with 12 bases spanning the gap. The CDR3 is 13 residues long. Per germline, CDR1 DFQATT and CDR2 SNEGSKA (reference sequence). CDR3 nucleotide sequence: TGCAGTGCTAGGGGGGACTCCGACTACGAGCAGTACTTC. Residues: CSARGDSDYEQYF.

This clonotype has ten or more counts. The CDR3 sequence is CASSWSQGSLSYGYTF. The CDR3 DNA reads TGTGCCAGCAGTTGGTCACAGGGATCCCTTTCCTATGGCTACACCTTC. The rearrangement links TRBV27 to TRBJ1-2, with D tentatively TRBD1 (6 bases). This CDR3 spans 16 amino acids. V gave up 4 bases and J gave up 4 bases, with 19 bases separating them. Germline V CDR1 and CDR2: MNHEY, SMNVEV (reference sequence).

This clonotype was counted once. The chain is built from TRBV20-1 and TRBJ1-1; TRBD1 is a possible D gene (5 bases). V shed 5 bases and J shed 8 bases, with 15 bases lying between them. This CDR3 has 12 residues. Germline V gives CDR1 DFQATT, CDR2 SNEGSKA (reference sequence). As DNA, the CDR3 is TGCAGTGCTGGCCTCCGGGGGGGGGAAGCTTTCTTT. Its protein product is CSAGLRGGEAFF.

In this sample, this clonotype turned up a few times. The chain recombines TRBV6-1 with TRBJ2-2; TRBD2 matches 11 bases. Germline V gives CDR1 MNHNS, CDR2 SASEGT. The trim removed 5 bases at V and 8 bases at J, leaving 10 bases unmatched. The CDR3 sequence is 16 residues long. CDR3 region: CASSPRLAGTSGELFF. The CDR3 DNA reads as TGTGCCAGCAGTCCCAGACTAGCGGGGACGTCTGGGGAGCTGTTTTTT.

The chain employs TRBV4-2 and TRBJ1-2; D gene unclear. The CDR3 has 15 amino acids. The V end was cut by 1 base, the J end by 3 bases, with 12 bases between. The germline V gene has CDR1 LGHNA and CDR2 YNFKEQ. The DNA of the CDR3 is TGTGCCAGCAGCCAAGCGGGAAGTTTGGACTATGGCTACACCTTC. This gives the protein CASSQAGSLDYGYTF.

CDR3 in amino acids: CASRTTENIQYF. In nucleotides, the CDR3 is TGTGCCAGCAGGACGACCGAGAACATTCAGTACTTC. The J gene is TRBJ2-4, the V gene TRBV7-2; D gene unclear. This CDR3 comprises 12 residues. The germline CDR1 and CDR2 sequences are SGHTA and FQGNSA. Trimming cost V 6 bases and J 7 bases, with 10 bases left between them.

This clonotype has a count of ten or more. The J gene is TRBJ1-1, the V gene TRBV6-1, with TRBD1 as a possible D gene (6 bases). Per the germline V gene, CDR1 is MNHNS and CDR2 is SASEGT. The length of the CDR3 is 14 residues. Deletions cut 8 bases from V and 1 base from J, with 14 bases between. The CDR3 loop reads CASFPGESNTEAFF. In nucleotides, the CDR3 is TGTGCCAGCTTCCCAGGGGAATCGAACACTGAAGCTTTCTTT.

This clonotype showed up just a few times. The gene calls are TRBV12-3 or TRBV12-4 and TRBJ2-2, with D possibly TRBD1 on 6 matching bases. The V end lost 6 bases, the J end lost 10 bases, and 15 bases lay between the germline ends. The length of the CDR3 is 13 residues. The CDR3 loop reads CASSLGGSAELFF. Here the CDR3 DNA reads TGTGCCAGCAGCCTAGGGGGTAGCGCGGAGCTGTTTTTT.